Reported below is one TCR beta chain. Many counts were recorded for this clonotype. The target of this receptor is not known. Base qualities are not recorded, but no much larger clone differs from it by a single base. For repertoire sequencing, TCR beta CDR3 regions were amplified from RNA transcripts. The first round of RT-PCR was done with HTBI primers and the Qiagen OneStep RT-PCR kit, and was followed by a second round of multiplex PCR, then size selection and purification. Sequencing of the libraries was carried out on an Illumina HiSeq2000 in paired-end mode with 100 bp reads. The original methods were these. SOAPnuke was used for read processing, and reads with adapters, uncalled bases, a mean Phred below 15, or no exact constant-primer or identifier match were discarded. COPE v1.2.5 was used to merge the high-quality paired reads. Each unique nucleotide sequence was treated as a clonotype, and MiTCR v1.1 was used to align the clonotypes to the IMGT TRB V, D and J references. The analysis was limited to V-J combinations with a frequency above 0.0001, which together covered approximately 99% of repertoires. For each V-J combination, a TCR clonal expansion and chaos score was defined as F50 clonal expansion divided by the chaos observed in the TCRdist matrix. Features were reduced by Welch's t-statistics and random forest to approximately 12 V-J combinations, which fed a naive Bayes classifier. The similarity between thyroid and blood repertoires was quantified using the Morisita-Horn index. TCRdb reran the public reads through fastp at Q25 and MiXCR, keeping productive beta chains. Here each entry gathers all rows of one CDR3 protein and keeps the most common genes and DNA. These V and J calls originate from TCRdb's pipeline instead of the authors' own analysis. This sample holds about 410,000 distinct CDR3 sequences; about a sixth were observed only once. The leading ten clones occupy 1.6% of the sample.

These data come from a study of Graves' ophthalmopathy and Graves' hyperthyroidism (dated 2018 in TCRdb). Turning to the overall study: Peripheral blood was collected before any treatment was given, at the time of initial diagnosis. The study used signatures of the TCR beta repertoire to tell Graves' ophthalmopathy apart from Graves' hyperthyroidism and to predict which patients would progress to ophthalmopathy. In total, 135 blood samples were TCR-sequenced: some 43 ophthalmopathy, some 80 hyperthyroidism and about 17 hyperthyroidism-to-ophthalmopathy patients. To explore V-J signatures distinguishing ophthalmopathy from hyperthyroidism, a discovery set of some 100 patients (roughly 42 ophthalmopathy, 55 to 60 stable hyperthyroidism) was enrolled. The independent validation cohort included under 20 hyperthyroidism patients plus 17 patients who later progressed from hyperthyroidism to ophthalmopathy. In over 5 hyperthyroidism patients, the T-cell repertoire of thyroid tissue was compared with the T-cell repertoire of blood. After sampling, hyperthyroidism patients received methimazole starting at 30 mg daily, and ophthalmopathy patients received high-dose intravenous methylprednisolone. For training and testing, the 100 or so patients in the discovery cohort were randomly divided in a 7:3 ratio.

The germline V gene encodes CDR1 MNHEY and CDR2 SMNVEV (reference sequence). V is pruned by 5 bases and J by 2 bases, leaving 6 bases of the junction without a gene match. The CDR3 numbers 15 residues from cysteine through phenylalanine. The only DNA kept is the CDR3, 45 bases in frame from the first base. Study-level results and caveats: Sample size was not statistically predetermined, and group allocation was not concealed from the investigators. In validation, the model predicted ophthalmopathy progression with 55% to 71% sensitivity and approximately 75% specificity; some 13 predicted patients were CT-confirmed with GO in a median of about 6.2 months. Most expanded thyroid clonotypes with a frequency above 0.001 also appeared in blood, which suggests that blood repertoires may reflect the immune response in the thyroid. In cross-validation, the 13-signature model distinguished ophthalmopathy from stable hyperthyroidism with 85% to 90% sensitivity and about 81% specificity, and in the test set the corresponding values were 80% and 75%.

The ophthalmopathy patients had moderately to severely active disease, with a Clinical Activity Score of 3 or higher, a NOSPECS grade of 4 or higher, and a disease duration of less than 3 months. Patients with other autoimmune diseases, uncontrolled infections, pregnancy or lactation were excluded. Diagnosis relied on clinical symptoms, serum thyroxine, TRAb, thyroid ultrasound and orbital computed tomography. PBMCs were isolated from about 9 ml of fresh peripheral blood by Ficoll-Paque density gradient centrifugation. Trizol reagent was used to extract the total RNA, and its quality was then checked on an Agilent 2100 Bioanalyzer.

Input material: peripheral blood. The V and J segments used are TRBV27 and TRBJ2-5; 9 of the junction bases match TRBD2. This receptor was identified in a woman aged 18-29 years with Graves' ophthalmopathy. Donor details come from another sample of the same person, matched by shared clones. The DNA reads as follows: TGTGCCAGCAGTCAAGCGGGAGGACCACAAGAGACCCAGTACTTC. Its product reads: CASSQAGGPQETQYF.